Below are 10 T cell receptor beta chains sequenced from a single sample in a study of PD-1 blockade in classical Hodgkin lymphoma. Each patient experienced a relapse that followed autologous stem cell transplantation, and brentuximab vedotin exposure varied. Clones were sequenced by immunoSEQ multiplex PCR, and TCRdb holds only the in-frame ones, with some missing. The sample lists under 80,000 clones; about two thirds were seen once. The sample consisted of peripheral blood mononuclear cells (PBMCs), taken before the second cycle of nivolumab. These receptors were obtained from a human donor with classical Hodgkin lymphoma.

This clone was seen a single time. CDR3 nucleotide sequence: TGTGCCAGCAGTGGGGCTTCTTATCGCACTGAAGCTTTCTTT. Translated, it gives CASSGASYRTEAFF. The chain combines TRBV2 with TRBJ1-1; D call uncertain. Germline CDR1 and CDR2: SNHLY and FYNNEI. This CDR3 region has 14 residues. The ends were cut back, 4 bases at V and 4 bases at J, with 13 bases in the middle.

This clone was observed once. This chain joins TRBV4-1 and TRBJ2-5, with unresolved D. The closer fit of TRBJ2-7 to the DNA end suggests the J call may be wrong. CDR3 length: 13 amino acids. Germline-derived CDR1 and CDR2 are MGHRA and YSYEKL. The CDR3, as DNA: TGCGCCAGCAGCCAAGATCTTACCTACGAGCAGTACTTC. It translates to CASSQDLTYEQYF.

The sample holds one count of this clone. V and J are TRBV6-6 and TRBJ2-7; D remains unclear. V gave up 0 bases and J gave up 8 bases, with 5 bases separating them. The CDR3 length is 11 residues. The germline V gene encodes CDR1 MNHNY and CDR2 SVGAGI (reference sequence). The CDR3 DNA follows: TGTGCCAGCAGTTACTCAGGAAAGCAGTACTTC. Its translation is CASSYSGKQYF.

The chain links TRBV6-5 to TRBJ2-3, with D perhaps matching TRBD2 (5 bases). V lost 4 bases and J 6 bases, leaving 8 bases between the germline ends. The germline CDR1 and CDR2 sequences are MNHEY and SVGAGI. The CDR3 runs 12 residues. CDR3 protein: CASSSLGDTQYF. Written as DNA, the CDR3 is TGTGCCAGCAGTTCACTAGGGGATACGCAGTATTTT.

CDR3 loop: CASSQARGHNTQYF. The CDR3 DNA reads TGTGCCAGCAGTCAAGCGAGAGGGCACAATACGCAGTATTTT. The chain carries TRBV7-8 and TRBJ2-3, with D possibly matching TRBD2 (5 bases). V was trimmed by 6 bases and J by 7 bases, leaving 17 bases between them. CDR1 and CDR2 (germline): SGHVS, FQNEAQ. This CDR3 spans 14 amino acids.

The chain links TRBV29-1 to TRBJ2-7, with 8 bases identical to TRBD2. V lost 4 bases to trimming and J lost 3 bases; unmatched junction nucleotides: 2. The V gene's germline CDR1 is SQVTM and CDR2 ANQGSEA. The length of the CDR3 is 12 residues. CDR3 amino acids: CSVGSGSYEQYF. The CDR3 DNA follows: TGCAGCGTTGGGAGCGGGAGCTACGAGCAGTACTTC.

The rearrangement uses TRBV20-1 and TRBJ1-2; D is unclear. V lost 6 bases and J 6 bases, leaving 11 bases between the germline ends. CDR1 is DFQATT, CDR2 SNEGSKA, per germline (reference sequence). This CDR3 has 11 amino acids. CDR3 sequence reads: CSAPGLDGYTF. CDR3 bases: TGCAGTGCCCCAGGTCTCGATGGCTACACCTTC.

J is TRBJ2-1 and V is TRBV7-3; the D is unclear. Germline values: CDR1 SGHTA, CDR2 FQGTGA. Deletions cut 0 bases from V and 7 bases from J, with 10 bases between. The CDR3 sequence is 14 residues long. The CDR3 protein is CASSLTGTVNEQFF. Written as DNA, the CDR3 is TGTGCCAGCAGCTTAACGGGTACAGTGAATGAGCAGTTCTTC.

This clone was recorded a few times. The rearrangement links TRBV28 to TRBJ2-1, with D perhaps TRBD1 (5 bases). CDR3 length equals 13 residues. V was clipped by 4 bases and J by 1 base, with 5 bases between them. Germline V gene lookup returns CDR1 MDHEN and CDR2 SYDVKM. The CDR3 DNA reads as TGTGCCAGCAGTTGGACATCCTACAATGAGCAGTTCTTC. Translating gives CASSWTSYNEQFF.

This clone was counted a few times. J is TRBJ1-5 and V is TRBV9; D gene uncertain. The V gene's germline CDR1 is SGDLS and CDR2 YYNGEE. Trimming shortened V by 0 bases and J by 10 bases, and 17 bases separated the two germline ends. This CDR3 is built from 15 residues. CDR3 in DNA: TGTGCCAGCAGCGTAGGTCCAAGCGAGCTGGGCCCCCAGCATTTT. Amino acids: CASSVGPSELGPQHF.